One T cell receptor (beta chain) is described in this entry. It was with 60 Vbeta and 13 Jbeta primers that the PCR ran. Profiled with immunoSEQ multiplex PCR; TCRdb holds only in-frame clones, not every one. The data hold 95,000 to 100,000 clones, with 65% to 85% observed a single time. This specimen comes from a study of cytomegalovirus exposure and HLA in healthy donors. V lost 1 base and J lost 4, with 3 bases in between. The CDR3 loop spans 12 amino acids. CDR1 and CDR2 from the germline V gene are SEHNR and FQNEAQ (reference sequence). Sample: PBMCs. The clonotype originates from a woman aged 40 to 50 in good health and CMV-seronegative. This chain uses TRBV7-9 with TRBJ2-3; the D is unclear. CDR3 sequence (DNA): TGTGCCAGCAGCTTAGGGCCAGATACGCAGTATTTT. As protein: CASSLGPDTQYF.